The 30 T cell receptor beta chains below were found in one sample sequenced in a study of cytomegalovirus exposure and HLA in healthy donors. The PCR was carried out with 60 Vbeta primers and 13 Jbeta primers. This table comes from immunoSEQ multiplex PCR, and its TCRdb copy is limited to in-frame clones, with some not included. Of roughly 66,000 clones in the sample, roughly 79% were seen once. Sequenced: PBMCs. All receptors derive from a man aged 45-65 years in good health and CMV-seronegative.

The genes are TRBV19 and TRBJ1-1, with a tentative D call TRBD1 (5 bases). CDR1 is LNHDA and CDR2 is SQIVND in the germline V gene (reference sequence). The CDR3 contains 15 residues. With 2 bases removed from V and 1 base from J, the gap between germline ends came to 11 bases. The CDR3 spells CASSITGVGNTEAFF. In DNA form, the CDR3 reads TGTGCCAGTAGTATAACAGGCGTGGGGAACACTGAAGCTTTCTTT.

V gene TRBV7-2 combines with J gene TRBJ2-6; tentative D call: TRBD2 (5 bases). Germline values: CDR1 SGHTA, CDR2 FQGNSA. The CDR3 spans 15 residues. V was pared by 5 bases and J by 1 base, with 9 bases between. The CDR3 nucleotides read TGTGCCAGCAGCCCGGGATATTCTGGGGCCAACGTCCTGACTTTC. This gives the protein CASSPGYSGANVLTF. Complete variable domain (other parts from reference TRBV7-2 and TRBJ2-6): GAGVSQSPSNKVTEKGKDVELRCDPISGHTALYWYRQSLGQGLEFLIYFQGNSAPDKSGLPSDRFSAERTGGSVSTLTIQRTQQEDSAVYLCASSPGYSGANVLTFGAGSRLTVL.

This clone was seen more than once but under ten times. The rearrangement links TRBV7-9 to TRBJ2-3; 8 bases align to TRBD2. Germline V gene sequence: CDR1 SEHNR, CDR2 FQNEAQ (reference sequence). The V segment lost 3 bases and the J segment 4 bases; nucleotides outside the gene matches: 6. This CDR3 has 15 amino acids. The CDR3 loop is CASSFLAGSADTQYF. The CDR3 nucleotides are TGTGCCAGCAGCTTTTTAGCGGGGAGCGCAGATACGCAGTATTTT.

The V call is TRBV28, the J call TRBJ2-7; 9 bases fit TRBD1. J gave up 3 bases and V 5 bases, and 5 bases lay outside the gene matches. Germline lookup yields CDR1 MDHEN and CDR2 SYDVKM. This CDR3 region has 14 residues. DNA of the CDR3: TGTGCCAGCAGTGAGCCGGGACAGGGCTACGAGCAGTACTTC. Translating it yields CASSEPGQGYEQYF.

The genes are TRBV7-9 and TRBJ1-5; a weak D match, TRBD1 (5 bases). The V end lost 1 base, the J end lost 2 bases, and 9 bases lay between the germline ends. Germline CDR1 and CDR2: SEHNR and FQNEAQ (reference sequence). This CDR3 is built from 15 residues. CDR3 sequence: CASSLVGGGNQPQHF. The CDR3 nucleotides read TGTGCCAGCAGCTTAGTTGGGGGGGGCAATCAGCCCCAGCATTTT.

The chain carries TRBV15 and TRBJ1-1; D is undetermined. Germline V gene lookup returns CDR1 LNHNV and CDR2 YYDKDF (reference sequence). Trimming took off 4 bases at V and 2 bases at J, with 14 bases between the two ends. There are 15 residues in the CDR3. CDR3 coding DNA: TGTGCCACCAGCAAAGGAGAGGGCCCTAACACTGAAGCTTTCTTT. As protein: CATSKGEGPNTEAFF.

J is TRBJ1-2 and V is TRBV6-1; D ambiguous. Trimming shortened V by 0 bases and J by 0 bases, and 8 bases separated the two germline ends. This CDR3 contains 15 residues. Per the germline V gene, CDR1 is MNHNS and CDR2 is SASEGT. The CDR3 coding sequence is TGTGCCAGCAGTGAAGCTTACAGCCCTAACTATGGCTACACCTTC. Protein product: CASSEAYSPNYGYTF.

This clone showed up just a few times. This chain joins TRBV20-1 and TRBJ1-1; possibly TRBD1 for D (5 bases). The germline gives CDR1 DFQATT, CDR2 SNEGSKA (reference sequence). Trimming stripped 5 bases from V and 3 bases from J, with 7 bases between. This CDR3 has 11 residues. This CDR3 reads CSAQTDTEAFF. DNA of the CDR3: TGCAGTGCTCAGACAGACACTGAAGCTTTCTTT.

The table lists this clone with a few counts. CDR3 region: CSVRPSGSNTIYF. As DNA, the CDR3 is TGCAGCGTTCGACCCAGCGGTTCTAACACCATATATTTT. This rearrangement joins TRBV29-1 to TRBJ1-3; D is uncertain. V lost 5 bases to trimming and J lost 7 bases, with 15 bases between them. CDR1 and CDR2 (germline): SQVTM, ANQGSEA. This CDR3 comprises 13 residues.

This chain uses TRBV6-1 with TRBJ2-2, with D perhaps matching TRBD1 (6 bases). V was cut by 2 bases and J by 4 bases, with 11 bases left in between. The CDR3 sequence is 15 residues long. Germline-derived CDR1 and CDR2 are MNHNS and SASEGT. The CDR3 nucleotides read TGTGCCAGCAGTGAACAGGGGCAGGGCACCGGGGAGCTGTTTTTT. Its protein product is CASSEQGQGTGELFF.

This chain joins TRBV5-1 and TRBJ2-7; 12 bases are shared with TRBD2. V was pared by 4 bases and J by 6 bases, with 2 bases of the junction left unmatched. The CDR3 consists of 13 residues. Germline CDR1 and CDR2: SGHRS and YFSETQ. The CDR3 sequence: CASSLGLAGEQYF. CDR3 nucleotide sequence: TGCGCCAGCAGCCTGGGACTAGCGGGCGAGCAGTACTTC.

This clone is a singleton in its sample. The V call is TRBV5-5, the J call TRBJ1-1; no clear D gene. Germline CDR1 is SGHKS and CDR2 is YYEKEE (reference sequence). The CDR3 is made up of 17 amino acids. Trimming removed 2 bases at V and 0 bases at J, with 17 bases between. CDR3 coding DNA: TGTGCCAGCAGCTTCTCGGTAGTGGCAGGAATGAACACTGAAGCTTTCTTT. The encoded protein is CASSFSVVAGMNTEAFF.

The table lists this clone with a few counts. The genes are TRBV7-9 and TRBJ1-1, with TRBD1 identical over 7 bases. Germline values: CDR1 SEHNR, CDR2 FQNEAQ (reference sequence). The V gene end was trimmed by 1 base and the J gene end by 5 bases; junction bases not matched to a gene: 10. CDR3 size: 16 residues. In DNA form, the CDR3 reads TGTGCCAGCAGCTTAGGGGGAGGAGGGGGCCGGACTGAAGCTTTCTTT. Amino acid sequence: CASSLGGGGGRTEAFF.

This CDR3 reads CASSTTGSEQYF. Written as DNA, the CDR3 is TGTGCCAGCAGCACAACAGGGAGCGAGCAGTACTTC. The chain links TRBV7-9 to TRBJ2-7, with TRBD1 as a possible D gene (6 bases). The CDR3 has 12 amino acids. Trimming removed 5 bases at V and 6 bases at J, with 11 bases between. Germline loops: CDR1 SEHNR, CDR2 FQNEAQ (reference sequence).

The chain joins TRBV5-1 to TRBJ1-3; weak D call: TRBD1 (5 bases). CDR1 and CDR2 (germline): SGHRS, YFSETQ. Deletions cut 2 bases from V and 0 bases from J, with 12 bases between. The CDR3 is made up of 16 amino acids. CDR3 loop: CASSFGGADSGNTIYF. The CDR3 bases are TGCGCCAGCAGCTTTGGCGGGGCTGACTCTGGAAACACCATATATTTT.

The genes are TRBV6-4 and TRBJ2-2, with 8 nucleotides matching TRBD2. Germline lookup yields CDR1 MRHNA and CDR2 SNTAGT. This CDR3 has 16 residues. V dropped 6 bases and J dropped 0; count of bases not matched to a gene: 6. The chain's CDR3 is CASRAVAGTNTGELFF. CDR3 in DNA: TGTGCCAGCAGAGCCGTAGCGGGGACGAACACCGGGGAGCTGTTTTTT.

This clone was counted once. CDR3 loop: CASLDPGTGAHTEAFF. The CDR3 bases are TGTGCCAGTTTGGACCCCGGGACAGGGGCTCACACTGAAGCTTTCTTT. The rearrangement uses TRBV6-6 and TRBJ1-1; TRBD1 matches at 10 bases. CDR1 is MNHNY, CDR2 SVGAGI, per germline (reference sequence). This CDR3 contains 16 residues. V dropped 9 bases and J dropped 3; count of bases not matched to a gene: 13.

To note about this clone: Other DNA sequences from this sample encode an identical CDR3 as well. The chain links TRBV30 to TRBJ2-7; TRBD1 matches at 8 bases. CDR3 length equals 12 residues. Germline V lookup: CDR1 GTSNPN, CDR2 SVGIG (reference sequence). Losses at the gene ends were 1 base for V and 7 bases for J; bases not matched to a gene: 3. CDR3 protein: CAWSGTGYEQYF. CDR3 sequence (DNA): TGTGCCTGGAGTGGGACAGGGTATGAGCAGTACTTC.

Only a few counts were recorded for this clone. The rearrangement links TRBV2 to TRBJ1-1, with D perhaps TRBD1 (6 bases). The CDR3 is 12 amino acids. The germline CDR1 and CDR2 sequences are SNHLY and FYNNEI. V lost 6 bases, J lost 5 bases, and 10 bases lay in between. The CDR3 sequence is CASRSGVTEAFF. The CDR3 coding sequence is TGTGCCAGCAGGTCAGGGGTTACTGAAGCTTTCTTT.

The rearrangement joins TRBV6-5 to TRBJ1-1; D is unclear. In germline, CDR1 is MNHEY, CDR2 SVGAGI. Trimming cost V 0 bases and J 5 bases, with 10 bases left between them. This CDR3 has 14 residues. CDR3 sequence reads: CASSYSRTLTEAFF. CDR3 nucleotide sequence: TGTGCCAGCAGTTACTCGAGGACTCTAACTGAAGCTTTCTTT.

This chain joins TRBV6-1 and TRBJ2-6, with D unresolved. Trimming shortened V by 8 bases and J by 1 base, and 9 bases separated the two germline ends. This CDR3 contains 14 residues. Looked up from germline, CDR1 is MNHNS and CDR2 is SASEGT. CDR3 nucleotide sequence: TGTGCCAGCTTTCCTCCTTCTGGGGCCAACGTCCTGACTTTC. It encodes CASFPPSGANVLTF.

The chain links TRBV6-1 to TRBJ1-2; D unresolved. The CDR3 sequence is 15 residues long. The germline gives CDR1 MNHNS, CDR2 SASEGT. V was cut by 1 base and J by 4 bases, with 13 bases left in between. The chain's CDR3 is CASSEVLGTTYGYTF. CDR3 bases: TGTGCCAGCAGTGAAGTTCTGGGCACCACCTATGGCTACACCTTC.

The V gene is TRBV28, the J gene TRBJ1-6; D remains unclear. Trimming cost V 5 bases and J 8 bases, with 7 bases left between them. CDR3 length equals 12 residues. Per the germline V gene, CDR1 is MDHEN and CDR2 is SYDVKM. The CDR3 region has the DNA TGTGCCAGCAGTAAGACTGATTCACCCCTCCACTTT. Residues: CASSKTDSPLHF.

The chain recombines TRBV6-6 with TRBJ2-7; 10 positions agree with TRBD2. The CDR3 spans 15 residues. Germline CDR1 and CDR2: MNHNY and SVGAGI (reference sequence). Unmatched junction bases numbered 3, after V lost 4 bases and J lost 0 bases. CDR3 in amino acids: CASSSLAGASYEQYF. CDR3 sequence (DNA): TGTGCCAGCAGTTCCCTAGCGGGGGCCTCCTACGAGCAGTACTTC.

This clone was recorded once. The rearrangement joins TRBV6-5 to TRBJ2-7; 7 bases map to TRBD1. V lost 0 bases to trimming and J lost 0 bases; unmatched junction nucleotides: 5. Germline CDR1 is MNHEY and CDR2 is SVGAGI. This CDR3 comprises 16 residues. Here the CDR3 reads CASSYSTGDSSYEQYF. DNA of the CDR3: TGTGCCAGCAGTTACTCGACCGGGGACAGCTCCTACGAGCAGTACTTC.

This rearrangement joins TRBV10-1 to TRBJ1-6; D gene ambiguous. Germline V gene lookup returns CDR1 WNHNN and CDR2 SYGVQD (reference sequence). The CDR3 is 13 amino acids. The V end lost 0 bases, the J end lost 10 bases, and 7 bases lay between the germline ends. CDR3 bases: TGCGCCAGCAGTGAGTCCACATCCTCACCCCTCCACTTT. Amino acid sequence: CASSESTSSPLHF.

The chain uses TRBV5-1 and TRBJ2-7, with unresolved D. The V gene lost 0 bases and the J gene lost 1 base, with 5 bases spanning the gap. The CDR3 consists of 13 residues. CDR1 SGHRS and CDR2 YFSETQ come from the germline V gene. The CDR3 DNA sequence: TGCGCCAGCAGCTTGGCCGGGTCCTACGAGCAGTACTTC. Translating gives CASSLAGSYEQYF.

The chain carries TRBV19 and TRBJ1-1; the match to TRBD1 covers 8 bases. Looked up from germline, CDR1 is LNHDA and CDR2 is SQIVND (reference sequence). J was trimmed by 0 bases and V by 3 bases; bases with no gene match: 9. The CDR3 runs to 17 residues. The CDR3 loop reads CASSIWTGTTLNTEAFF. In nucleotides, the CDR3 is TGTGCCAGTAGTATTTGGACAGGGACAACGTTGAACACTGAAGCTTTCTTT.

The chain joins TRBV5-6 to TRBJ2-1; D is unclear. The germline V and J ends were trimmed by 0 bases and 7 bases, with 5 bases remaining between them. Germline V lookup: CDR1 SGHDT, CDR2 YYEEEE. This CDR3 region has 12 residues. The CDR3 sequence is CASSLVVNEQFF. CDR3 coding DNA: TGTGCCAGCAGCTTGGTCGTGAATGAGCAGTTCTTC. The full variable domain, in which reference TRBV5-6 and TRBJ2-1 provide the parts outside the CDR3, is DAGVTQSPTHLIKTRGQQVTLRCSPKSGHDTVSWYQQALGQGPQFIFQYYEEEERQRGNFPDRFSGHQFPNYSSELNVNALLLGDSALYLCASSLVVNEQFFGPGTRLTVL.

The chain joins TRBV5-1 to TRBJ2-5; 9 positions agree with TRBD1. The trim removed 0 bases at V and 4 bases at J, leaving 7 bases unmatched. The CDR3 extends over 16 amino acids. The germline gives CDR1 SGHRS, CDR2 YFSETQ. The CDR3 reads CASSLGFRTGVETQYF. The CDR3 DNA follows: TGCGCCAGCAGCTTGGGATTCCGGACAGGGGTAGAGACCCAGTACTTC.